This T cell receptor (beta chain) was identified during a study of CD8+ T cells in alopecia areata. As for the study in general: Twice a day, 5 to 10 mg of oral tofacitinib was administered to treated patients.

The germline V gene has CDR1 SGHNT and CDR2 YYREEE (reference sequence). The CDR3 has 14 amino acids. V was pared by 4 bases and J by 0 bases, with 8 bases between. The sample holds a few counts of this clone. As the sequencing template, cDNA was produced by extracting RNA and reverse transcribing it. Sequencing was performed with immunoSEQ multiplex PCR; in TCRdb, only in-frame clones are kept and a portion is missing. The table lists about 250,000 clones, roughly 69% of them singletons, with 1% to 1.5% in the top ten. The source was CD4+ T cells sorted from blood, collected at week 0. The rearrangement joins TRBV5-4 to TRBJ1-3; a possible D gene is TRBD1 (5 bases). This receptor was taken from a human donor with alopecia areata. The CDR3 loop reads CASSGAGSGNTIYF. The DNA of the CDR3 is TGTGCCAGCAGCGGGGCTGGCTCTGGAAACACCATATATTTT.